This T cell receptor (beta chain) was identified in a study of T-cell memory formation after mild COVID-19. Employing constant-segment primers, 5'RACE generated TCR alpha and TCR beta cDNA libraries bearing sample barcodes and UMIs. TCRdb called the 5' RACE reads again in MiXCR, with one record for every CDR3 protein. The sample holds 180,000 or so distinct CDR3 sequences, 11% seen once. V was trimmed by 10 bases and J by 0 bases, leaving 10 bases between them. This CDR3 is built from 12 residues. The germline gives CDR1 MDHEN, CDR2 SYDVKM. The sample was PBMCs or a T cell subset sorted from them (not recorded which). The chain recombines TRBV28 with TRBJ2-7, with D tentatively TRBD2 (6 bases). The sequence derives from a man aged 18-30 years who had mild COVID-19 (a few samples of this study predate the infection). Cell type and time point are not known. CDR3 DNA: TGTGCCACCGGGAGTGGCTCCTACGAGCAGTACGTC. Protein product: CATGSGSYEQYV.